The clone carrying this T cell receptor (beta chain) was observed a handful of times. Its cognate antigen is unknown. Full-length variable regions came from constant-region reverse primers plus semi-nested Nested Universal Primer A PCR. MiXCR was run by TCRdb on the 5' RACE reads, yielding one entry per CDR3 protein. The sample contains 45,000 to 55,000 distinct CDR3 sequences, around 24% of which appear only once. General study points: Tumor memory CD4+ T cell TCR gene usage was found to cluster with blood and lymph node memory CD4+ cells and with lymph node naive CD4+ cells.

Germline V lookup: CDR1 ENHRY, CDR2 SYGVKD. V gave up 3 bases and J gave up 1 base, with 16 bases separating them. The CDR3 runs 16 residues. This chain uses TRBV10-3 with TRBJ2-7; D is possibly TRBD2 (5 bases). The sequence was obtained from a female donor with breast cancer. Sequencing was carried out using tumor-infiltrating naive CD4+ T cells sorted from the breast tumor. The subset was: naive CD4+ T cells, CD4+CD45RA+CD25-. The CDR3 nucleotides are TGTGCCATCAGTGATTCAACCCGACGGGGATCCTACGAGCAGTACTTC. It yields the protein CAISDSTRRGSYEQYF.